The entry that follows covers one T cell receptor (beta chain) sequence. Described treatment: randomized to nivolumab then ipilimumab (arm A) or the reverse (arm B). Germline V lookup: CDR1 LNHDA, CDR2 SQIVND (reference sequence). V gave up 4 bases and J gave up 3 bases; unmatched junction bases: 9. CDR3 length: 16 amino acids. The sample is drawn from a study of sequential checkpoint blockade in melanoma. The overall study: Arm A got nivolumab then ipilimumab; arm B the reverse, 1:1.

Repertoires were generated with immunoSEQ multiplex PCR, while TCRdb's copy carries only in-frame clones and drops some. The table lists about 2,400 clones, less than 30% of them singletons. The specimen was tumor tissue (inferred from file names), collected from a patient given nivolumab and ipilimumab in sequence. The sequence was collected from a human donor with melanoma. The chain uses TRBV19 and TRBJ1-2; TRBD1 aligns across 9 bases. The CDR3 DNA sequence: TGTGCCAGTAGTAGACATGACAGGGGGAAAGACTATGGCTACACCTTC. It is translated as CASSRHDRGKDYGYTF.